This TCR beta chain originates from a study of T cells in Graves' hyperthyroidism and ophthalmopathy. Study observations and caveats: Ophthalmopathy could be told apart from stable hyperthyroidism with a 13 V-J model.

On this clonotype itself: As yet, its antigen is unknown.

Any patient presenting with uncontrolled infection, other autoimmune disease, pregnancy or lactation was left out. Clinical symptoms, serum thyroxine and TRAb, thyroid ultrasound and orbital computed tomography together formed the diagnostic basis. RNA transcripts were the template for amplifying TCR beta CDR3 regions. TCR CDR3 regions were first amplified by RT-PCR with HTBI primers. TCRdb used MiXCR to reprocess the multiplex PCR reads, holding one entry per CDR3 protein. Among about 400,000 distinct CDR3 sequences listed, about an eighth were seen once. Trimming at V came to 9 bases and at J to 4 bases, leaving 6 bases not matched to a gene. Germline V gene lookup returns CDR1 SEHNR and CDR2 FQNEAQ (reference sequence). The CDR3 covers 14 residues.

The source material was blood. This TCR came from a middle-aged man with Graves' ophthalmopathy. J is TRBJ2-2 and V is TRBV7-9; 9 bases are a match to TRBD2. This CDR3 reads CASWTSDRTGELFF. The CDR3, as DNA: TGTGCCAGTTGGACTAGCGACCGCACCGGGGAGCTGTTTTTT.